The 31 T cell receptor beta chains listed next were all sequenced from one sample in a study of Ad26.COV2.S vaccination and SARS-CoV-2 variants. The protocol was immunoSEQ multiplex PCR, while the TCRdb copy is restricted to in-frame clones and leaves out a portion. The sample lists some 420,000 clones, approximately 90% occurring once. This sample's treatment: about 20 received Ad26.COV2.S at low or high dose, single or two shots; 5 received placebo; per-sample allocation not given. Samples analyzed were those drawn on day 63 after the first vaccine or placebo injection. This material consisted of peripheral blood, taken in a trial of Ad26.COV2.S vaccine versus placebo. These TCRs come from a person aged 18 to 59 who received the Ad26.COV2.S COVID-19 vaccine or a placebo.

The gene calls are TRBV29-1 and TRBJ1-2; D may be TRBD1 (5 bases). CDR1 and CDR2 from the germline V gene are SQVTM and ANQGSEA. V gave up 0 bases and J gave up 5 bases, with 13 bases separating them. The CDR3 is made up of 14 amino acids. The CDR3 nucleotides read TGCAGCGTTGAAGATCTAGCACGGGGGTATGGCTACACCTTC. Residues: CSVEDLARGYGYTF.

This clone has just one count. V usage is TRBV5-1 and J usage is TRBJ2-7, with D perhaps TRBD2 (6 bases). The CDR3 has 13 residues. Germline CDR1 SGHRS, CDR2 YFSETQ. The V end lost 7 bases, the J end lost 2 bases, and 13 bases lay between the germline ends. The CDR3 is CASSGSGAYEQYF. CDR3 nucleotides: TGCGCCAGCTCGGGGTCGGGGGCCTACGAGCAGTACTTC.

The chain combines TRBV18 with TRBJ1-2; TRBD1 matches at 8 bases. Per the germline V gene, CDR1 is KGHSH and CDR2 is LQKENI. V lost 3 bases, J lost 9 bases, and 9 bases stayed unmatched. CDR3 length: 14 residues. The CDR3 spells CASSPADRGERYTF. In nucleotides, the CDR3 is TGTGCCAGCTCACCTGCTGACAGGGGCGAACGCTACACCTTC.

CDR3 nucleotides: TGTGCCACTTCAGAGGTGAATCTGGAGACCCAGTACTTC. This gives the protein CATSEVNLETQYF. The chain couples TRBV25-1 to TRBJ2-5; no reliable D call. Germline V gene data show CDR1 as MGHDK and CDR2 as SYGVNS. V lost 10 bases and J 5 bases, leaving 17 bases between the germline ends. This CDR3 has 13 residues.

This clone is medium-sized (0.01 to 0.1%). The V and J genes are TRBV30 and TRBJ1-3; D is perhaps TRBD1 (5 bases). There are 14 residues in the CDR3. V lost 3 bases to trimming and J lost 3 bases, with 12 bases between them. Germline CDR1 GTSNPN, CDR2 SVGIG (reference sequence). The CDR3 region has the DNA TGTGCCTGGAGGACCCAGGGCTTTGGAAACACCATATATTTT. Translating it yields CAWRTQGFGNTIYF.

The chain carries TRBV19 and TRBJ2-5; 9 positions match TRBD1. The germline V gene encodes CDR1 LNHDA and CDR2 SQIVND (reference sequence). Trimming at V came to 8 bases and at J to 2 bases, leaving 3 bases not matched to a gene. The CDR3 consists of 13 residues. CDR3 nucleotide sequence: TGTGCCAGTCTAGACAGGGGGCAAGAGACCCAGTACTTC. Translating gives CASLDRGQETQYF.

The chain employs TRBV10-3 and TRBJ2-2, with TRBD1 as a possible D gene (6 bases). V shed 4 bases and J shed 1 base, with 7 bases lying between them. Germline V gene lookup returns CDR1 ENHRY and CDR2 SYGVKD. The CDR3 is made up of 14 amino acids. CDR3 in amino acids: CAISGGQNTGELFF. DNA of the CDR3: TGTGCCATCAGTGGGGGACAGAACACCGGGGAGCTGTTTTTT.

The chain links TRBV4-1 to TRBJ2-3; the match to TRBD2 covers 15 bases. The CDR3 length is 17 residues. The germline V gene encodes CDR1 MGHRA and CDR2 YSYEKL. The trim removed 1 base at V and 5 bases at J, leaving 4 bases unmatched. DNA for the CDR3: TGCGCCAGCAGCCAAGGGACTAGCGGGGGGGGTATAGATACGCAGTATTTT. Its translation is CASSQGTSGGGIDTQYF.

This clone was seen a few times. This sequence joins TRBV20-1 and TRBJ1-5; weak D call: TRBD1 (6 bases). The germline V gene encodes CDR1 DFQATT and CDR2 SNEGSKA (reference sequence). CDR3 size: 14 residues. Trimming removed 3 bases at V and 6 bases at J, with 15 bases between. The CDR3 region is CSASHGGGSQPQHF. For the CDR3, the DNA is TGCAGTGCTAGTCACGGGGGCGGGAGTCAGCCCCAGCATTTT.

The genes are TRBV13 and TRBJ2-7; TRBD1 aligns across 10 bases. Germline V gene lookup returns CDR1 PRHDT and CDR2 FYEKMQ (reference sequence). V gave up 0 bases and J gave up 2 bases; unmatched junction bases: 7. The CDR3 contains 17 residues. In DNA form, the CDR3 reads TGTGCCAGCAGCTTAGGACTACCTGGGACAGGGGCCTACGAGCAGTACTTC. Protein sequence: CASSLGLPGTGAYEQYF.

This clone has only one observation. This rearrangement joins TRBV6-5 to TRBJ1-2; D is unclear. Germline V lookup: CDR1 MNHEY, CDR2 SVGAGI. The CDR3 has 13 residues. V was clipped by 7 bases and J by 7 bases, with 16 bases between them. The CDR3 region is CASTPLGTGGYTF. The CDR3 bases are TGTGCCAGCACCCCCTTGGGCACTGGTGGCTACACCTTC.

A few counts support this clone. This chain uses TRBV29-1 with TRBJ1-2, with 7 bases identical to TRBD1. CDR1 is SQVTM and CDR2 is ANQGSEA in the germline V gene. With 0 bases clipped from V and 3 bases from J, the junction kept 4 bases outside the gene matches. This CDR3 is 14 amino acids long. The CDR3 sequence is CSVEDVTGYYGYTF. CDR3 nucleotide sequence: TGCAGCGTTGAAGATGTGACAGGGTACTATGGCTACACCTTC.

This chain connects TRBV4-1 to TRBJ1-6; D call uncertain. The CDR3 loop spans 20 amino acids. V was trimmed by 1 base and J by 0 bases, leaving 19 bases between them. Germline assignment: CDR1 MGHRA and CDR2 YSYEKL. CDR3 in amino acids: CASSQVAGDYSSSYNSPLHF. The CDR3 nucleotides read TGCGCCAGCAGCCAAGTAGCGGGAGACTATTCGAGCTCCTATAATTCACCCCTCCACTTT.

Only one count was recorded for this clone. J is TRBJ2-7 and V is TRBV11-2; 9 bases align to TRBD1. V was clipped by 5 bases and J by 2 bases; unmatched bases: 13. Germline V lookup: CDR1 SGHAT, CDR2 FQNNGV. The length of the CDR3 is 17 residues. The CDR3 DNA sequence: TGTGCCAGCAGCCGACACCTAAGGGGACAGGGTCCCTACGAGCAGTACTTC. Translation: CASSRHLRGQGPYEQYF.

This clone was observed a handful of times. The chain is built from TRBV30 and TRBJ2-1; possible D gene TRBD2, 5 bases. Germline V lookup: CDR1 GTSNPN, CDR2 SVGIG (reference sequence). Trimming left V 3 bases short and J 9 bases short, with 9 bases between. This CDR3 has 11 amino acids. CDR3 region: CAWRSGSEQFF. The CDR3 DNA is TGTGCCTGGAGATCGGGGAGTGAGCAGTTCTTC.

V and J are TRBV6-4 and TRBJ2-2; TRBD2 might be the D (7 bases). The CDR3 has 17 residues. Germline CDR1 MRHNA, CDR2 SNTAGT. The V end was cut by 3 bases, the J end by 0 bases, with 14 bases between. The CDR3 region has the DNA TGTGCCAGCAGTGATCTCGGGGGGCCCACGAACACCGGGGAGCTGTTTTTT. Translation: CASSDLGGPTNTGELFF.

The chain employs TRBV12-3 or TRBV12-4 and TRBJ1-2; no clear D. The CDR3 extends over 13 amino acids. V was pared by 7 bases and J by 4 bases, with 13 bases between. In nucleotides, the CDR3 is TGTGCCAGCACCCAGGCGGGTGGCTATGGCTACACCTTC. It codes for CASTQAGGYGYTF.

The chain is built from TRBV6-2 or TRBV6-3 and TRBJ2-1; 7 nucleotides agree with TRBD2. The J segment lost 9 bases and the V segment lost 4 bases, leaving 0 bases of the junction unmatched. Germline V CDR1 and CDR2: MNHEY, SVGEGT. This CDR3 is built from 11 residues. The CDR3 sequence: CASSLAGEQFF. In DNA form, the CDR3 reads TGTGCCAGCAGTTTAGCGGGTGAGCAGTTCTTC.

The chain is built from TRBV21-1 and TRBJ2-4. TRBV21-1 counts as a pseudogene. CDR3 length: 15 residues. CDR3 sequence: CARTSLGTAKNIQYF. In nucleotides, the CDR3 is TGTGCCCGTACCTCATTAGGGACAGCCAAAAACATTCAGTACTTC.

This chain links TRBV19 with TRBJ2-1, with D perhaps matching TRBD2 (5 bases). V lost 5 bases and J 8 bases, leaving 7 bases between the germline ends. This CDR3 comprises 11 residues. Germline CDR1 is LNHDA and CDR2 is SQIVND (reference sequence). The CDR3 nucleotides are TGTGCCAGTAGTCAGAGGGATGAGCAGTTCTTC. Its protein is CASSQRDEQFF.

The chain uses TRBV2 and TRBJ2-3; D might be TRBD2 (6 bases). This CDR3 has 18 amino acids. Germline assignment: CDR1 SNHLY and CDR2 FYNNEI. Trimming took 5 bases from V and 0 from J, leaving 21 bases between them. CDR3 in amino acids: CASSFASVRYTSTDTQYF. The CDR3 region has the DNA TGTGCCAGCAGTTTTGCTAGCGTACGATACACTAGCACAGATACGCAGTATTTT.

The chain links TRBV19 to TRBJ2-3, with D uncertain. The CDR3 runs to 14 residues. V was pared by 0 bases and J by 7 bases, with 11 bases between. Germline V gives CDR1 LNHDA, CDR2 SQIVND (reference sequence). The DNA for the CDR3 is TGTGCCAGTAGTATAGAATCCACGAGGCATACGCAGTATTTT. Amino acid sequence: CASSIESTRHTQYF.

The chain carries TRBV7-2 and TRBJ1-2, with D tentatively TRBD1 (6 bases). Trimming removed 4 bases at V and 7 bases at J, with 16 bases between. Germline values: CDR1 SGHTA, CDR2 FQGNSA. This CDR3 is 14 amino acids long. The CDR3 region is CASSSNHRVGGYTF. CDR3 sequence (DNA): TGTGCCAGCAGCTCCAACCACAGGGTGGGTGGCTACACCTTC.

Remarks on this clone: A read error is likely here: a far larger clone is one base away. The chain carries TRBV28 and TRBJ2-3; 8 bases fit TRBD2. This CDR3 has 14 residues. J was trimmed by 1 base and V by 5 bases; bases with no gene match: 2. The germline CDR1 and CDR2 sequences are MDHEN and SYDVKM. CDR3: CASSAAGGTDTQYF. As DNA, the CDR3 is TGTGCCAGCAGTGCAGCGGGGGGCACAGATACGCAGTATTTT.

The chain recombines TRBV19 with TRBJ2-3; D possibly corresponds to TRBD2 (6 bases). The germline CDR1 and CDR2 sequences are LNHDA and SQIVND (reference sequence). Trimming left V 7 bases short and J 1 base short, with 18 bases between. The CDR3 loop spans 16 amino acids. The CDR3 loop reads CASTPGRTVGTDTQYF. CDR3 DNA sequence: TGTGCCAGTACCCCGGGGAGGACGGTGGGCACAGATACGCAGTATTTT.

This clone was picked up one time. J is TRBJ2-7 and V is TRBV28; TRBD1 agrees at 7 bases. Trimming took 4 bases from V and 0 from J; bases not matched to a gene: 0. CDR1 MDHEN and CDR2 SYDVKM come from the germline V gene. The CDR3 totals 13 residues. CDR3 in DNA: TGTGCCAGCAGTTACAGGGGCTCCTACGAGCAGTACTTC. Protein sequence: CASSYRGSYEQYF.

The V gene is TRBV3-1 (or the pseudogene TRBV3-2), the J gene TRBJ1-2; D might be TRBD1 (5 bases). The V gene lost 0 bases and the J gene lost 8 bases, with 13 bases spanning the gap. CDR1 is LGHDT, CDR2 YNNKEL, per germline (reference sequence). The CDR3 is made up of 14 amino acids. The CDR3 DNA sequence: TGTGCCAGCAGCCAAGATCCTGGGACGGGCGGCTACACCTTC. Residues: CASSQDPGTGGYTF.

This chain links TRBV10-2 with TRBJ2-3; possibly TRBD2 for D (6 bases). Per germline, CDR1 WSHSY and CDR2 SAAADI. Trimming left V 4 bases short and J 4 bases short, with 15 bases between. The CDR3 totals 15 residues. The CDR3 coding sequence is TGCGCCAGCAGTGCCGGGGGAGCACGGGCAGATACGCAGTATTTT. This gives the protein CASSAGGARADTQYF.

This chain joins TRBV30 and TRBJ2-1; 7 bases line up with TRBD1. Per the germline V gene, CDR1 is GTSNPN and CDR2 is SVGIG (reference sequence). V lost 2 bases to trimming and J lost 2 bases; unmatched junction nucleotides: 3. The length of the CDR3 is 14 residues. The CDR3 DNA reads TGTGCCTGGAGTTCCGGACAGGCCTACAATGAGCAGTTCTTC. Translated, it gives CAWSSGQAYNEQFF.

J is TRBJ1-6 and V is TRBV7-9; D is unclear. From germline, CDR1 is SEHNR and CDR2 FQNEAQ (reference sequence). V lost 3 bases and J 6 bases, leaving 12 bases between the germline ends. The CDR3 sequence is 15 residues long. The CDR3 spells CASSFPGVPNSPLHF. Here the CDR3 DNA reads TGTGCCAGCAGCTTTCCCGGGGTCCCTAATTCACCCCTCCACTTT.

This chain uses TRBV7-6 with TRBJ1-6, with 7 bases that match TRBD1. Trimming cost V 6 bases and J 9 bases; bases outside gene matches: 8. Germline V lookup: CDR1 SGHVS, CDR2 FNYEAQ. This CDR3 has 14 residues. Here the CDR3 reads CASSSRGDSSPLHF. The CDR3 DNA reads as TGTGCCAGCAGTTCCCGGGGGGACAGTTCACCCCTCCACTTT.